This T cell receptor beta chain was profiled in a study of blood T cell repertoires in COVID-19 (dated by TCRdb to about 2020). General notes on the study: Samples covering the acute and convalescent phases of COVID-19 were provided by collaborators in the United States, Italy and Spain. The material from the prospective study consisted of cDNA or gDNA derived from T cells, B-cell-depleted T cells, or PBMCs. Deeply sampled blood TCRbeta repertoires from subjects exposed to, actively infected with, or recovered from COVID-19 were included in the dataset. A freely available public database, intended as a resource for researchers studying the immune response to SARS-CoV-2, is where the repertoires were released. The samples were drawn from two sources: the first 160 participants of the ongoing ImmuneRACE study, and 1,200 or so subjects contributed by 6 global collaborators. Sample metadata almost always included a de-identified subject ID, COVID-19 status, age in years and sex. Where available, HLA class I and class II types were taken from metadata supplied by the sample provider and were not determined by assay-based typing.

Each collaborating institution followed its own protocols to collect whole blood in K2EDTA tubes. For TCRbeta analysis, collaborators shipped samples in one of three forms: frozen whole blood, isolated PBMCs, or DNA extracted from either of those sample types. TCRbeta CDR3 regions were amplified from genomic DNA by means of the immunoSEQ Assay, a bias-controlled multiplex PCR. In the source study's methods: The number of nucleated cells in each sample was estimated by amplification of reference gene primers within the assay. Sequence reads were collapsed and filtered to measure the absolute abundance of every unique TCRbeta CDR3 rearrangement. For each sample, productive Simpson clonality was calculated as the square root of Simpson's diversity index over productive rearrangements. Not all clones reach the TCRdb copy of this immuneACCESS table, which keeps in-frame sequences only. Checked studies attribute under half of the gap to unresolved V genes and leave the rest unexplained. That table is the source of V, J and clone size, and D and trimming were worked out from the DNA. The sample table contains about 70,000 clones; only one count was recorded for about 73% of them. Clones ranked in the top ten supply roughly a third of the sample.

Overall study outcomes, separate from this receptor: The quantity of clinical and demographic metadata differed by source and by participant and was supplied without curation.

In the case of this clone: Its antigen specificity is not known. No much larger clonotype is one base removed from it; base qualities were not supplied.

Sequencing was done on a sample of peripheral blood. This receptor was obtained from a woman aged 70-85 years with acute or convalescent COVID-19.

CDR3 protein: CASSQGPGESYGYTF. The sequenced DNA: TGCGCCAGCAGCCAAGGCCCAGGGGAAAGCTATGGCTACACCTTC. The chain uses TRBV4-1 and TRBJ1-2, and the D gene may be TRBD1, 6 bases matching. The CDR3, cysteine through phenylalanine, is 15 amino acids long. Just CDR3 DNA is preserved here, 45 bases in frame from base 1. V is shortened by 1 base, J by 4 bases, and the region joining them spans 13 bases. The germline V gene specifies MGHRA as CDR1 and YSYEKL as CDR2.